The 3 T cell receptor beta chains below were found in one sample sequenced in a study of OX40 agonist ivuxolimab in advanced cancers. Assay: immunoSEQ multiplex PCR; the TCRdb copy retains only in-frame clones and omits some. Altogether under 50,000 clones are present, about 87% being singletons, with the ten largest covering around 33%. This material consisted of CD4+ or CD8+ T cells sorted from blood, taken in a trial of the OX40 agonist ivuxolimab. Receptor source: an adult with an advanced solid tumor such as melanoma, head and neck, liver or kidney cancer.

This clone was counted a few times. The genes are TRBV10-3 and TRBJ2-1; no clear D gene. Germline loops: CDR1 ENHRY, CDR2 SYGVKD. The CDR3 length is 11 residues. V was shortened by 2 bases and J by 10 bases, with 6 bases between the two germline ends. CDR3 region: CAISEEEEQFF. Written as DNA, the CDR3 is TGTGCCATCAGTGAGGAGGAAGAGCAGTTCTTC.

This clone turned up a few times. The chain joins TRBV6-6 to TRBJ1-1; 8 nucleotides match TRBD1. Germline V gene data show CDR1 as MNHNY and CDR2 as SVGAGI (reference sequence). The CDR3 covers 14 residues. V lost 7 bases, J lost 9 bases, and 13 bases stayed unmatched. This chain's CDR3 is CASILQGAEGKAFF. The CDR3 coding sequence is TGTGCCAGCATCCTGCAGGGGGCGGAGGGTAAAGCTTTCTTT.

This clone was seen only a few times. CDR3 bases: TGTGCCAGCAGCCCCCCCGGACAGGGGGGTGCCTATGGCTACACCTTC. Translation: CASSPPGQGGAYGYTF. The V gene is TRBV7-9, the J gene TRBJ1-2, with 10 bases matching TRBD1. V trimming: 5 bases; J trimming: 4 bases; junction bases outside the gene matches: 10. This CDR3 is built from 16 residues. Per the germline V gene, CDR1 is SEHNR and CDR2 is FQNEAQ (reference sequence).